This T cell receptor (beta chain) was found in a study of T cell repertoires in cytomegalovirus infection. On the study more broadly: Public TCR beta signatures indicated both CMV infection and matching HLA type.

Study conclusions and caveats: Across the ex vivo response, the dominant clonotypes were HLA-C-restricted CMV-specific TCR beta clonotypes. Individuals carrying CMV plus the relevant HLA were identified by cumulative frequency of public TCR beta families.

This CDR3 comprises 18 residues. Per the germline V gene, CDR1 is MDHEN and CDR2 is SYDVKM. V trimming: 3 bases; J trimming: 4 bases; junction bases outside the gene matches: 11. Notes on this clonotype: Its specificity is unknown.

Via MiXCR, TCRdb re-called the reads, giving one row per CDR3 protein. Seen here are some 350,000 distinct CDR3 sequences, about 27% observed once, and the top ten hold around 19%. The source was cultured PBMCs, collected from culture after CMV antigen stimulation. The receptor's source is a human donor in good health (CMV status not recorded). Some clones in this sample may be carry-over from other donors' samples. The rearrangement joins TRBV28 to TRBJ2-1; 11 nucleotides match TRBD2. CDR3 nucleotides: TGTGCCAGCAGTTTCCACAATAGCGGGAGGGTGGGTTACAATGAGCAGTTCTTC. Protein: CASSFHNSGRVGYNEQFF.